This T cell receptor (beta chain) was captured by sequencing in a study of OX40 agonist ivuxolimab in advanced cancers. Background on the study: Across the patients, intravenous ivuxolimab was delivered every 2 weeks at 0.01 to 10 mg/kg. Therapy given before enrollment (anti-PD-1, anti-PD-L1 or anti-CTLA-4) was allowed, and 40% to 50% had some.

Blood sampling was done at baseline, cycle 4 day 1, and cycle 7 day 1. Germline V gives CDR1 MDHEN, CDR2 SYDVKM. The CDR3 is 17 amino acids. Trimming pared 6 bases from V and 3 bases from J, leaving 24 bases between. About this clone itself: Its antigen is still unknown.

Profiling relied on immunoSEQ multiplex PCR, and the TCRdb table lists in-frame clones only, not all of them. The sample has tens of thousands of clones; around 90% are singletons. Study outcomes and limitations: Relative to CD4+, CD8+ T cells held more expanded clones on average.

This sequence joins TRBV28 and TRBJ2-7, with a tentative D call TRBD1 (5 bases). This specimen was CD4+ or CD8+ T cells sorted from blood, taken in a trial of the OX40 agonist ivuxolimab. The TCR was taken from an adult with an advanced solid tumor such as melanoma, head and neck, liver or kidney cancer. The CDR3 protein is CASSPAVVDKGFYEQYV. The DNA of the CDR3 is TGTGCCAGCAGCCCCGCCGTCGTGGACAAGGGATTCTACGAGCAGTACGTC.